The source of this T cell receptor (beta chain) is a study of T cell responses to AZD1222 COVID-19 vaccine. Overall study: Second doses at about 4 or about 12 weeks were pooled.

Per the germline V gene, CDR1 is SGHRS and CDR2 is YFSETQ. Deletions cut 0 bases from V and 2 bases from J, with 14 bases between. The length of the CDR3 is 16 residues. This clone was found once. The antigen is unknown. Study-wide results and limits: Reportedly, nearly half of unique spike TCRs recognized epitopes outside B.1.351/B.1.1.7 mutations. Spike-specific TCR repertoires showed rising breadth and depth after two AZD1222 doses.

The protocol was immunoSEQ multiplex PCR, while the TCRdb copy is restricted to in-frame clones and leaves out a portion. The profile shows about 88,000 clones, about 92% of them singletons. The sample in question was peripheral blood, obtained on day 0 of AZD1222 vaccination. This clonotype was obtained from an adult in good health. The chain employs TRBV5-1 and TRBJ2-5, with D tentatively TRBD1 or TRBD2 (6 bases each). CDR3 sequence reads: CASSLAGALGQETQYF. As DNA, the CDR3 is TGCGCCAGCAGCTTGGCGGGGGCTTTGGGGCAAGAGACCCAGTACTTC. The whole variable domain, remainder taken from reference TRBV5-1 and TRBJ2-5, is KAGVTQTPRYLIKTRGQQVTLSCSPISGHRSVSWYQQTPGQGLQFLFEYFSETQRNKGNFPGRFSGRQFSNSRSEMNVSTLELGDSALYLCASSLAGALGQETQYFGPGTRLLVL.